The next 10 T cell receptor beta chains were all read from a single sample in a study of blood T cell repertoires in COVID-19. The protocol was immunoSEQ multiplex PCR, while the TCRdb copy is restricted to in-frame clones and leaves out a portion. Altogether about 220,000 clones are present, 88% being singletons, with the ten largest covering approximately 2.7%. Sample: PBMCs or T cells enriched from blood (not recorded which). The receptor source for this set is a woman in her 30s who had recovered from COVID-19.

This clone showed up just once. J is TRBJ1-2 and V is TRBV18; the match to TRBD1 covers 7 bases. CDR1 is KGHSH, CDR2 LQKENI, per germline. CDR3 size: 14 residues. Unmatched junction bases numbered 1, after V lost 3 bases and J lost 0 bases. CDR3 in amino acids: CASSPTGPNYGYTF. The CDR3 DNA reads as TGTGCCAGCTCACCGACAGGGCCTAACTATGGCTACACCTTC.

This clone has just one count. Sequence at one end of the junction differs from germline and may be a read error. This rearrangement joins TRBV10-2 to TRBJ2-1; tentatively, D is TRBD2 (6 bases). Germline loops: CDR1 WSHSY, CDR2 SAAADI. The CDR3 sequence is 16 residues long. The CDR3 loop reads CASSEFSLYSGNEQFF. DNA for the CDR3: TGCGCCAGCAGCGAGTTCTCCCTTTATAGCGGCAATGAGCAGTTCTTC.

The chain uses TRBV6-5 and TRBJ1-2; TRBD1 agrees at 7 bases. This CDR3 spans 16 amino acids. Germline CDR1 and CDR2: MNHEY and SVGAGI. V dropped 2 bases and J dropped 7; count of bases not matched to a gene: 13. The CDR3 sequence: CASSYNPLGAGGGYTF. CDR3 DNA: TGTGCCAGCAGTTACAACCCCCTAGGGGCAGGGGGTGGCTACACCTTC.

V is TRBV7-6 and J is TRBJ1-6, with D unclear. Germline-derived CDR1 and CDR2 are SGHVS and FNYEAQ. The CDR3 loop spans 16 amino acids. Trimming left V 5 bases short and J 6 bases short, with 17 bases between. The CDR3 here is CASSPTETETNSPLHF. In nucleotides, the CDR3 is TGTGCCAGCAGCCCTACGGAGACGGAAACTAATTCACCCCTCCACTTT.

This sequence joins TRBV4-3 and TRBJ1-2; 7 nucleotides line up with TRBD1. CDR3 length equals 16 residues. Germline V gene lookup returns CDR1 LGHNA and CDR2 YSLEER. The trim removed 1 base at V and 6 bases at J, leaving 11 bases unmatched. The CDR3 region is CASSQATTGDSDGYTF. CDR3 DNA sequence: TGCGCCAGCAGCCAAGCCACTACAGGGGACTCGGATGGCTACACCTTC.

This sequence joins TRBV13 and TRBJ2-1; 8 bases fit TRBD2. In germline, CDR1 is PRHDT, CDR2 FYEKMQ (reference sequence). CDR3 size: 14 residues. Losses at the gene ends were 5 bases for V and 6 bases for J; bases not matched to a gene: 6. In DNA form, the CDR3 reads TGTGCCAGCAGCCCCGGGACTAGGGCCAATGAGCAGTTCTTC. This codes for CASSPGTRANEQFF.

The CDR3 DNA sequence: TGTGCCAGCTCAGATGGCTTAGCAGCTTTCTTT. This sequence encodes CASSDGLAAFF. This sequence joins TRBV18 and TRBJ1-1; D gene ambiguous. V dropped 5 bases and J dropped 10 bases, with 11 bases sitting between them. The CDR3 spans 11 residues. Germline CDR1 is KGHSH and CDR2 is LQKENI.

This chain links TRBV11-3 with TRBJ2-5; D ambiguous. The CDR3 length is 13 residues. V lost 1 base and J 2 bases, leaving 5 bases between the germline ends. Germline values: CDR1 SGHNT, CDR2 YENEEA. CDR3 sequence: CASSLGVQETQYF. CDR3 nucleotide sequence: TGTGCCAGCAGCTTAGGAGTACAAGAGACCCAGTACTTC.

This clone was counted once. This rearrangement joins TRBV7-2 to TRBJ1-5; D call uncertain. Trimming left V 1 base short and J 7 bases short, with 14 bases between. Germline CDR1 SGHTA, CDR2 FQGNSA. This CDR3 region has 15 residues. The CDR3: CASSLGVGAGQPQHF. The DNA of the CDR3 is TGTGCCAGCAGCTTAGGGGTGGGTGCGGGCCAGCCCCAGCATTTT.

This clone was recorded once. The rearrangement links TRBV5-4 to TRBJ2-5; 11 nucleotides line up with TRBD2. This CDR3 contains 15 residues. The ends lost 4 bases at V and 5 bases at J; junction bases unmatched: 7. Germline CDR1 and CDR2: SGHNT and YYREEE (reference sequence). CDR3 coding DNA: TGTGCCAGCAGCGTCTCTAGCGGGGGGTGGGAGACCCAGTACTTC. This gives the protein CASSVSSGGWETQYF.